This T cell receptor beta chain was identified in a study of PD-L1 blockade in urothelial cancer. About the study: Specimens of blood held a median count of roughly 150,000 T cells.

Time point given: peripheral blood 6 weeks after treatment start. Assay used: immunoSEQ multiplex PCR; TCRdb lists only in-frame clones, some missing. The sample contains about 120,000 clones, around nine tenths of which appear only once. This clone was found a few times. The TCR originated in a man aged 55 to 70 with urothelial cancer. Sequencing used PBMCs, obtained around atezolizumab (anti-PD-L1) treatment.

The DNA for the CDR3 is TGTGCCAGCAGCGTAGCGACAGGACTGGGGGCGACCAATGAGCAGTTCTTC. This codes for CASSVATGLGATNEQFF. J is TRBJ2-1 and V is TRBV9; tentatively, D is TRBD1 (6 bases). The V end lost 0 bases, the J end lost 6 bases, and 19 bases lay between the germline ends. CDR1 and CDR2 (germline): SGDLS, YYNGEE. The CDR3 runs to 17 residues.